The T cell receptor (beta chain) described here comes from a study of T cell changes during pregnancy in multiple sclerosis. The CDR3 runs 14 residues. V gave up 2 bases and J gave up 2 bases, with 9 bases separating them. Germline CDR1 is KGHSH and CDR2 is LQKENI. Sequencing was performed with immunoSEQ multiplex PCR; in TCRdb, only in-frame clones are kept and a portion is missing. This sample carries some 40,000 clones, 85% to 90% of them seen once, and the ten largest clones take approximately 0.5%. The table lists this clone with a count of one. The sequence was collected from a female donor with multiple sclerosis, enrolled in a pregnancy study. The chain uses TRBV18 and TRBJ1-1, with D hard to call. Sequencing was performed on CD4+ T cells from peripheral blood mononuclear cells, taken in the first trimester of pregnancy. In nucleotides, the CDR3 is TGTGCCAGCTCACCAAGTGCAGTTAACACTGAAGCTTTCTTT. It yields the protein CASSPSAVNTEAFF.